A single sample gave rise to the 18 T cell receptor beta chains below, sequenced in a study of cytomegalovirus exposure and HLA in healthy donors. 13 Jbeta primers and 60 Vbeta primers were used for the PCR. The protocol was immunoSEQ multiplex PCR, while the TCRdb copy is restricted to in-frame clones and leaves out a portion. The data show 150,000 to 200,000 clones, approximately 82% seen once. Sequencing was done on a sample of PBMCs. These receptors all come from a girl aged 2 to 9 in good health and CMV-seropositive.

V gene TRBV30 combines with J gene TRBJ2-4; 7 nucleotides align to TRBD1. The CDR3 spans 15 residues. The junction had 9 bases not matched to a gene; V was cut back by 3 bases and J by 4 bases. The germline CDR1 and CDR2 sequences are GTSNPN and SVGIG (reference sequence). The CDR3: CAWRPPPRGKNIQYF. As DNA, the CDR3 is TGTGCCTGGAGGCCGCCTCCCAGGGGGAAAAACATTCAGTACTTC.

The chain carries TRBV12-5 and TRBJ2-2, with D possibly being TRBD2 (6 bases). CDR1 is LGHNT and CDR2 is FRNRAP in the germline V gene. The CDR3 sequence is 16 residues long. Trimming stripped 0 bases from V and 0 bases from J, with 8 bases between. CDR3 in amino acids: CASGLVWDSNTGELFF. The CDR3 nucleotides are TGTGCTAGTGGTTTGGTCTGGGACTCGAACACCGGGGAGCTGTTTTTT. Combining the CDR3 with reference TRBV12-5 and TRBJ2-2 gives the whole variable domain DARVTQTPRHKVTEMGQEVTMRCQPILGHNTVFWYRQTMMQGLELLAYFRNRAPLDDSGMPKDRFSAEMPDATLATLKIQPSEPRDSAVYFCASGLVWDSNTGELFFGEGSRLTVL.

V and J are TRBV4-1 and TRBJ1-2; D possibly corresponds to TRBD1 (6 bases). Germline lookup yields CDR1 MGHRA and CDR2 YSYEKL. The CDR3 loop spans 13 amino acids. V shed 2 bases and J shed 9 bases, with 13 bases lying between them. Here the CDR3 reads CASSQIQGMSYTF. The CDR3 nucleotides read TGCGCCAGCAGCCAAATACAGGGTATGAGCTACACCTTC.

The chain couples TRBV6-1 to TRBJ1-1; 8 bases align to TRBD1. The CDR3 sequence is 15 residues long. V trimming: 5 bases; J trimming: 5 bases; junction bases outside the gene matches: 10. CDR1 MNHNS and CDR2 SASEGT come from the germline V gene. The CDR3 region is CASSSTQGAGTEAFF. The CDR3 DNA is TGTGCCAGCAGTTCTACGCAGGGGGCCGGGACTGAAGCTTTCTTT.

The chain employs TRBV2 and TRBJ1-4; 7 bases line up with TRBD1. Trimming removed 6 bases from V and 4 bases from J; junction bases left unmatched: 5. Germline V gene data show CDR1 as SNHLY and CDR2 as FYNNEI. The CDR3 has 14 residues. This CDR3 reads CASRPDRFNEKLFF. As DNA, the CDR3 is TGTGCCAGCAGACCGGACAGGTTTAATGAAAAACTGTTTTTT.

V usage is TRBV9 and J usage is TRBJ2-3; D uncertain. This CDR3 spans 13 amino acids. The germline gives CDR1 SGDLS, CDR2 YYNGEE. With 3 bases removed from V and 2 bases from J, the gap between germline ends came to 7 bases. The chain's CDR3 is CASSGSTTDTQYF. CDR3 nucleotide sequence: TGTGCCAGCAGCGGGAGTACCACAGATACGCAGTATTTT.

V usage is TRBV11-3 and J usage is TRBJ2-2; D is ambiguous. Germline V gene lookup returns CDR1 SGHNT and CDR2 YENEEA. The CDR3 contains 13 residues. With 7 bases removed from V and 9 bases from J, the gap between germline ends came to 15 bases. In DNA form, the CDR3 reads TGTGCCAGCACCCAATGGAGCTTCAGGGAGCTGTTTTTT. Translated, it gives CASTQWSFRELFF.

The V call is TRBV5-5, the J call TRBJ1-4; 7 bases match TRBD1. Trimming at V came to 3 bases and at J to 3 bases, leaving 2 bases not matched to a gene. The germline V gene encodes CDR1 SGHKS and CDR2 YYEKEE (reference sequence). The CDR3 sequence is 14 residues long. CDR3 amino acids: CASSSGQPNEKLFF. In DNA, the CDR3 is TGTGCCAGCAGCTCGGGACAGCCTAATGAAAAACTGTTTTTT.

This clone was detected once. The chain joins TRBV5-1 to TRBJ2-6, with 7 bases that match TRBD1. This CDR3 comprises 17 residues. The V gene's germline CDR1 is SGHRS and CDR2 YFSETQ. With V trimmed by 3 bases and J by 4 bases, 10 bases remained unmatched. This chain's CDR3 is CASSWSQGPRGANVLTF. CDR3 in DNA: TGCGCCAGCAGCTGGTCACAGGGGCCGAGAGGGGCCAACGTCCTGACTTTC.

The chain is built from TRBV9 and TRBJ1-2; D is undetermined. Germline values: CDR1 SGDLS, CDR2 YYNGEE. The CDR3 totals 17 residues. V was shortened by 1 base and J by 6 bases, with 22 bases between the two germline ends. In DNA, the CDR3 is TGTGCCAGCAGCGTATCGTGGGAGGAGAATCTGACAAATGGCTACACCTTC. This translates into CASSVSWEENLTNGYTF.

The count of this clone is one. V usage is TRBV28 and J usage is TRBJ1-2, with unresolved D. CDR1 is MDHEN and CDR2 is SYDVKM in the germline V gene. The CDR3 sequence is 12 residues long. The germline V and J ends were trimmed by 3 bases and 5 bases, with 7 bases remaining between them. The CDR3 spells CASSFEGYGYTF. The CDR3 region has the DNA TGTGCCAGCAGTTTTGAGGGTTATGGCTACACCTTC.

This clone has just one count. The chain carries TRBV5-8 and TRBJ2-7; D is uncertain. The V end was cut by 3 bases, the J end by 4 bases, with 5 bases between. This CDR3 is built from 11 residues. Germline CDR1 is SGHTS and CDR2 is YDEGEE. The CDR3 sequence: CASSSRYEQYF. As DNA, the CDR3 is TGTGCCAGCAGCTCTCGTTACGAGCAGTACTTC.

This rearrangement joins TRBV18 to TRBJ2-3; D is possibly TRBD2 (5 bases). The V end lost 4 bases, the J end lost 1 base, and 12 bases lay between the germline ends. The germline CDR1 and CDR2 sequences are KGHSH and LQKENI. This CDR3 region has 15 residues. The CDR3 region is CASSRLAGGTDTQYF. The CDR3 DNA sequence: TGTGCCAGCTCACGCCTAGCCGGTGGCACAGATACGCAGTATTTT.

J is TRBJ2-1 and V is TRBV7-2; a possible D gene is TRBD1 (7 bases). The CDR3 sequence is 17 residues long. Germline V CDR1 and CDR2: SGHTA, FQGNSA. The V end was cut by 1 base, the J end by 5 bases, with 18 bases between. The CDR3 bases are TGTGCCAGCAGCTTAGGACAGGGAGGTCCCCTTAACAATGAGCAGTTCTTC. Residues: CASSLGQGGPLNNEQFF.

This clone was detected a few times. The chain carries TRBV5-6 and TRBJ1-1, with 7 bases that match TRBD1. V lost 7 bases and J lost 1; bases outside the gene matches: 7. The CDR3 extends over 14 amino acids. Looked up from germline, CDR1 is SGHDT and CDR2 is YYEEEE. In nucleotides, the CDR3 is TGTGCCAGCCTCGTACAGGGGCGGAACACTGAAGCTTTCTTT. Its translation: CASLVQGRNTEAFF.

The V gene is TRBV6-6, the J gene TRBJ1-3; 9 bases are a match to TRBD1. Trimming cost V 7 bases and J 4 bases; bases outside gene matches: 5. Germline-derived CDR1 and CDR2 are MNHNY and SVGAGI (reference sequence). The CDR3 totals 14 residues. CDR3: CASTGTGTGNTIYF. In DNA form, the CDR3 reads TGTGCCAGCACCGGGACAGGGACAGGAAACACCATATATTTT.

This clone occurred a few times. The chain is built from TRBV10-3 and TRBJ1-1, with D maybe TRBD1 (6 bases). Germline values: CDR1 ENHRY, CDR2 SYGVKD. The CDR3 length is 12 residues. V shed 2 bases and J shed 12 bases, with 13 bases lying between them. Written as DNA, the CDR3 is TGTGCCATCAGTGAGCCCAACAGGGCGTCTTTCTTT. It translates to CAISEPNRASFF.

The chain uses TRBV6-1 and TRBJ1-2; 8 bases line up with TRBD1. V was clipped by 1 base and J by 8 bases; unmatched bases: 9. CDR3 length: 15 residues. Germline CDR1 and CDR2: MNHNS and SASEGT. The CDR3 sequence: CASSEGTGFGLGYTF. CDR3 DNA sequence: TGTGCCAGCAGTGAAGGGACAGGGTTCGGGTTGGGCTACACCTTC.